This record covers a single T cell receptor (beta chain). Authors' analysis steps: Nucleated cell counts were estimated from reference gene primer amplification. Only in-frame clones appear in the TCRdb table, and some are missing; sequencing was by immunoSEQ multiplex PCR. The DNA gave D and trimming, while V, J and clone size come from that table. This table has roughly 80,000 clones, roughly 84% appearing once. This specimen comes from a study of blood T cell repertoires in COVID-19. Looking at the study overall: The samples span acute and convalescent COVID-19 from the United States, Italy and Spain.

The CDR3 has 15 residues. The ends lost 5 bases at V and 2 bases at J; junction bases unmatched: 5. Germline loops: CDR1 SEHNR, CDR2 FQNEAQ (reference sequence). This clonotype was obtained from a man aged 50 to 60 with acute or convalescent COVID-19. The rearrangement uses TRBV7-9 and TRBJ2-7; TRBD2 aligns across 11 bases. Input material: peripheral blood. The DNA of the CDR3 is TGTGCCAGCAGCCAGGGACTAGCGGACACCTACGAGCAGTACTTC. Its translation: CASSQGLADTYEQYF.